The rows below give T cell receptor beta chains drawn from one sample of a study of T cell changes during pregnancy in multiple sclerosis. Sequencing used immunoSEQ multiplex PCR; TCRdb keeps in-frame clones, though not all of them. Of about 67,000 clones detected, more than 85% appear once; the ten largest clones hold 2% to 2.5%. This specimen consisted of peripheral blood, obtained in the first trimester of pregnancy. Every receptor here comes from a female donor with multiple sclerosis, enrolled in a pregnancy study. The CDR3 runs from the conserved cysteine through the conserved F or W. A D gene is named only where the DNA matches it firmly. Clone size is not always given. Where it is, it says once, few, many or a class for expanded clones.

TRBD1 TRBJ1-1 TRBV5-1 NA CASSGRTGNTEAFF TGCGCCAGCAGCGGACGGACAGGGAACACTGAAGCTTTCTTT
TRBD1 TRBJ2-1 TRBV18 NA CASSPRGTATQYNEQFF TGTGCCAGCTCACCCCGAGGGACAGCTACCCAGTACAATGAGCAGTTCTTC
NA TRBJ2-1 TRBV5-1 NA CASSLGGSRGNNEQFF TGCGCCAGCAGCTTGGGAGGCTCCAGGGGAAACAATGAGCAGTTCTTC
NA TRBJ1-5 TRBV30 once CAWSPDSRDQPQHF TGTGCCTGGAGCCCGGACAGTAGGGATCAGCCCCAGCATTTT
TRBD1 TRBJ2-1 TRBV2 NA CASRDRGYNEQFF TGTGCCAGCAGGGACAGGGGTTACAATGAGCAGTTCTTC
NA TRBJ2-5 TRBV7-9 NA CASTYSTRGETQYF TGTGCCAGCACCTACAGCACCCGGGGGGAGACCCAGTACTTC
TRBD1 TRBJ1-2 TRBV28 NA CATGGRMENGYTF TGTGCCACAGGGGGGAGGATGGAGAACGGCTACACCTTC
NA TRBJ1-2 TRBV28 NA CASSSSRAYGYTF TGTGCCAGCAGTTCGTCCAGGGCCTATGGCTACACCTTC
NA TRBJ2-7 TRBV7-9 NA CASSSGVYEQYF TGTGCCAGCAGCTCGGGGGTGTACGAGCAGTACTTC
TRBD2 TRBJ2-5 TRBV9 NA CASSVVGTSVETQYF TGTGCCAGCAGCGTAGTCGGGACTAGCGTAGAGACCCAGTACTTC
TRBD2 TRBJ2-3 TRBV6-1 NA CASSGLAGDNTQYF TGTGCCAGCAGTGGACTAGCGGGCGACAATACGCAGTATTTT
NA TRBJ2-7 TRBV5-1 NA CASSLWGQGAPLGEQYF TGCGCCAGCAGCTTGTGGGGGCAGGGAGCCCCGCTGGGTGAGCAGTACTTC
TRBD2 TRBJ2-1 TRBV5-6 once CASSPTGLAGYNEQFF TGTGCCAGCAGCCCTACTGGACTAGCGGGATACAATGAGCAGTTCTTC
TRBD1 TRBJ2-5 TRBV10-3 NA CAISESPTGGQETQYF TGTGCCATCAGTGAAAGTCCGACAGGGGGCCAAGAGACCCAGTACTTC
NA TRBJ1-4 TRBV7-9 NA CASRQGRGGEKLFF TGTGCCAGCAGACAGGGCCGAGGTGGGGAAAAACTGTTTTTT
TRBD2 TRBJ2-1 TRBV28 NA CASSFERGLAGGNEQFF TGTGCCAGCAGTTTTGAAAGGGGACTAGCGGGAGGTAATGAGCAGTTCTTC
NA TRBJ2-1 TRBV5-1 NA CASSLRQYNEQFF TGCGCCAGCAGCTTAAGACAGTACAATGAGCAGTTCTTC
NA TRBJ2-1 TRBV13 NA CASSFVDEQFF TGTGCCAGCAGCTTTGTAGATGAGCAGTTCTTC
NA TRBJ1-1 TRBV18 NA CASSPLDTWNTEAFF TGTGCCAGCTCACCGTTGGACACTTGGAACACTGAAGCTTTCTTT
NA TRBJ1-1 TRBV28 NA CASSLGQFTEAFF TGTGCCAGCAGTTTAGGACAGTTCACTGAAGCTTTCTTT
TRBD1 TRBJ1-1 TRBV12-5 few CASGLVIRQGARGVNTEAFF TGTGCTAGTGGTTTGGTAATCCGCCAGGGGGCGCGCGGGGTGAACACTGAAGCTTTCTTT